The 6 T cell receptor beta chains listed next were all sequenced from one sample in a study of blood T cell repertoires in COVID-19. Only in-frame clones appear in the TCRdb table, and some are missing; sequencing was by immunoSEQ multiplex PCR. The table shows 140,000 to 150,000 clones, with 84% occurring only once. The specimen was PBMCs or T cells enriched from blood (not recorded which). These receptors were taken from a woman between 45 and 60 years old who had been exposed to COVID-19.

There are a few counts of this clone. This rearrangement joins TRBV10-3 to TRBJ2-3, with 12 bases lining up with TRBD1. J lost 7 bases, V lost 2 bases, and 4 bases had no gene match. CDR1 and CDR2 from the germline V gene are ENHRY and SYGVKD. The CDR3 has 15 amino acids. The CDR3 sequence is CAISERDRGLNTQYF. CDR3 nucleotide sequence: TGTGCCATCAGTGAGCGGGACAGGGGGCTGAATACGCAGTATTTT.

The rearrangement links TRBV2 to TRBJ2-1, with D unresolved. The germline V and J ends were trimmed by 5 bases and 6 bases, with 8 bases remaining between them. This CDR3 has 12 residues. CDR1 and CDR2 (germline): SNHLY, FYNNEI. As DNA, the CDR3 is TGTGCCAGCAGTTTCCGCGGCAATGAGCAGTTCTTC. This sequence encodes CASSFRGNEQFF.

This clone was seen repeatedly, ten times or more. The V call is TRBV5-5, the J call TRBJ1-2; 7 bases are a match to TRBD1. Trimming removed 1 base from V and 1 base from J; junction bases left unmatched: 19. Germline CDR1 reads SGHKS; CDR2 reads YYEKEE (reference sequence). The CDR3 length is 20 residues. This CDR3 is CASSLTERGTVDLGNYGYTF. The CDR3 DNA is TGTGCCAGCAGCTTGACCGAACGAGGGACAGTGGATTTGGGTAACTATGGCTACACCTTC.

The CDR3, as DNA: TGTGCCAGCAGTCTTCGACTAGCGGCTCAAGAGACCCAGTACTTC. As protein: CASSLRLAAQETQYF. The chain has TRBV6-2 or TRBV6-3 and TRBJ2-5, with 9 bases identical to TRBD2. Germline CDR1 and CDR2: MNHEY and SVGEGT. CDR3 length: 15 residues. V lost 5 bases, J lost 2 bases, and 6 bases stayed unmatched.

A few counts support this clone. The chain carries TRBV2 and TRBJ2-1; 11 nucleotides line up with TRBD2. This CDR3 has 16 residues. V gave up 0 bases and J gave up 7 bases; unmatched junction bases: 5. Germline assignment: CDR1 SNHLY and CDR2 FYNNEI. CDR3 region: CASSEAGLAARNEQFF. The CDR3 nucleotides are TGTGCCAGCAGTGAAGCGGGACTAGCGGCTCGTAATGAGCAGTTCTTC.

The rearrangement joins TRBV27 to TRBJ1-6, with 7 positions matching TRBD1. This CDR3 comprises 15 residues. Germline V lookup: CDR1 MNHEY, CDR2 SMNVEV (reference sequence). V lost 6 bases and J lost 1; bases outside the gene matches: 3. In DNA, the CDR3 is TGTGCCAGCAGCTGGACAGGATCCTATAATTCACCCCTCCACTTT. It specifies CASSWTGSYNSPLHF.